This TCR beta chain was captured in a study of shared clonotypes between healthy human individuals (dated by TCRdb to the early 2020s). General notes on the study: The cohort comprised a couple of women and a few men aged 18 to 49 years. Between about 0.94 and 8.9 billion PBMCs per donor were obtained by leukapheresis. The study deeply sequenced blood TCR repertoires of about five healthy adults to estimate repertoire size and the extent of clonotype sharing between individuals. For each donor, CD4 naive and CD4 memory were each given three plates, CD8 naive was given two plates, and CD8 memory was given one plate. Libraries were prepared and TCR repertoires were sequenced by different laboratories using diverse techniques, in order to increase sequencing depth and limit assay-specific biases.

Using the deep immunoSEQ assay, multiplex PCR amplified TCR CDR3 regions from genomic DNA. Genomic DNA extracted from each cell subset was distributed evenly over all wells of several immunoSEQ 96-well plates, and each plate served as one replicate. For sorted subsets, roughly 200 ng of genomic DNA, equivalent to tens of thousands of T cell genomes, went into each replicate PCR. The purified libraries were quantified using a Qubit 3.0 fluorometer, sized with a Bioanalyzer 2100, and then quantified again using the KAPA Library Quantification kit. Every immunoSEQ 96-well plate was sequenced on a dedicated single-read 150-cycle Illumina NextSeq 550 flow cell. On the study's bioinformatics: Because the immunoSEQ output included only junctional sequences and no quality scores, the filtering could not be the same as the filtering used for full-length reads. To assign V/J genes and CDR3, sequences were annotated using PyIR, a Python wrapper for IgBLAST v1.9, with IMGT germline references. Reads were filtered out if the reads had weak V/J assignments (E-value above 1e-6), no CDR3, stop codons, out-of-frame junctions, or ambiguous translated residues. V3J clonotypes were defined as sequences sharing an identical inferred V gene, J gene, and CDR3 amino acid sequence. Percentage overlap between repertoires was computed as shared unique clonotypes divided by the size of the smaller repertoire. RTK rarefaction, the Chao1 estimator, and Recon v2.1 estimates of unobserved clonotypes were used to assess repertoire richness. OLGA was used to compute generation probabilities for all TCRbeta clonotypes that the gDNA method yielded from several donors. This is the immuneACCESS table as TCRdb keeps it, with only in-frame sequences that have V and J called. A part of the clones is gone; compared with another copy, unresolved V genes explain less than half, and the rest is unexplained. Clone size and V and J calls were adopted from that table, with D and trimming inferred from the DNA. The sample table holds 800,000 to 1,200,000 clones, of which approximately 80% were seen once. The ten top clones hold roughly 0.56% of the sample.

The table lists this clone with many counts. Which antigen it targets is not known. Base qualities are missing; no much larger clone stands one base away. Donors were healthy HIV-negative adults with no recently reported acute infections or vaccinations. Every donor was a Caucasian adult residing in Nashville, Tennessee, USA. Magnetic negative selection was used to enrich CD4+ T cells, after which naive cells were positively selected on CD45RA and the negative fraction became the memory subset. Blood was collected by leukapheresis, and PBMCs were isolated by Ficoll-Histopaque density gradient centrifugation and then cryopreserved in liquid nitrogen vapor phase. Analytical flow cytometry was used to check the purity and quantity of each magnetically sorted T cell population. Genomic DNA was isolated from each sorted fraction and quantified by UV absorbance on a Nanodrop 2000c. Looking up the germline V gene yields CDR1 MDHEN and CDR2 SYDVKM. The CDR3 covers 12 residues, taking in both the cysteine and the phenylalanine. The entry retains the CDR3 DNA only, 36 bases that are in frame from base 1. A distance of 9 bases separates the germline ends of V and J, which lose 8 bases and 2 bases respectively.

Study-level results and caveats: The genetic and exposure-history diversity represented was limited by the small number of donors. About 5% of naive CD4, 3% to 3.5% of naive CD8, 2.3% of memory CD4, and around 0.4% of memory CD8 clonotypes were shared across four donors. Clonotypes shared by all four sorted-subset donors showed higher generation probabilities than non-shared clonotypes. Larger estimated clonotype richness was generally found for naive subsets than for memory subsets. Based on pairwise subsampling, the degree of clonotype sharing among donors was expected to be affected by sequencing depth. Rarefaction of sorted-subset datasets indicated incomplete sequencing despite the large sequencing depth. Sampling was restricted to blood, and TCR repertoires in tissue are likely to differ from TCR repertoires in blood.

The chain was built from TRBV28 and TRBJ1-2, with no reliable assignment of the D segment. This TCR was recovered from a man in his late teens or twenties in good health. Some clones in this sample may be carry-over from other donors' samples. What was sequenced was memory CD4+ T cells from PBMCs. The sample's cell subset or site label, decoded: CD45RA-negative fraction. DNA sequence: TGTGCCAGCCTACGATGGAACTATGGCTACACCTTC. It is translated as CASLRWNYGYTF.